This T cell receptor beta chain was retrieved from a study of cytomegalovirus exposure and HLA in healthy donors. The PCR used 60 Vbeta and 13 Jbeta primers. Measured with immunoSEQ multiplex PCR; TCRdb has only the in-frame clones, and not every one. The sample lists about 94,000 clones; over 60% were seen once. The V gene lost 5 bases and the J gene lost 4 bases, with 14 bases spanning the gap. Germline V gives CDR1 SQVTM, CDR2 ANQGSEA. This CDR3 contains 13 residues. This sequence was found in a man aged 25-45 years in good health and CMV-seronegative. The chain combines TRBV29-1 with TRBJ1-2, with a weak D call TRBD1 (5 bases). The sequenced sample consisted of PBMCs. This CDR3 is CSVSDTGGYGYTF. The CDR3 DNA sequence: TGCAGCGTTTCGGACACCGGGGGCTATGGCTACACCTTC.